The present T cell receptor beta chain was sequenced within a study of blood T cells in healthy people across ages. This clonotype was counted a few times. Its antigen is currently unknown. The second PCR ran about 6 to 11 cycles with a sample-barcoded 5' primer and J-beta primers. Each cDNA molecule received a tag from a template-switch adaptor that had 12 random nucleotides. Via MiXCR, TCRdb re-called the 5' RACE reads, giving one row per CDR3 protein. Seen here are approximately 1.5 million distinct CDR3 sequences, approximately 43% observed once, and the top ten hold approximately 4%. This CDR3 has 17 residues. Trimming removed 0 bases from V and 3 bases from J, with 15 bases in between. Germline CDR1 is LGHNA and CDR2 is YSLEER. At least 7 million PBMCs were isolated per sample. The total RNA that was extracted per sample amounted to at least 5 micrograms. Study observations and caveats: TCR beta diversity per million T cells fell roughly linearly with age.

Sequencing was performed on blood. The sequence came from a woman under 30 in good health. The chain is built from TRBV4-3 and TRBJ2-1; possible D gene TRBD2, 5 bases. The CDR3 loop is CASSQDFVSDYYNEQFF. The CDR3 region has the DNA TGCGCCAGCAGCCAAGATTTCGTTAGCGATTACTACAATGAGCAGTTCTTC.